Listed below are T cell receptor beta chains from one sample, sequenced in a study of blood T cell repertoires in COVID-19. Libraries were prepared by immunoSEQ multiplex PCR; TCRdb keeps only in-frame clonotypes and omits some of them. Found here are a few hundred thousand clones, about 88% of them singletons; the top ten hold around 11%. Sequencing used peripheral blood. The source is a woman aged 25-40 years with COVID-19, enrolled during active disease. CDR3s include the opening cysteine and the closing phenylalanine or tryptophan. A D gene is named only where the DNA matches it firmly. The size of a clone is reported for some rows only, either as once, few or many, or as a class for expanded clones.

D gene	J gene	V gene	clone size	CDR3 protein	CDR3 DNA
.	TRBJ1-5	TRBV6-1	.	CASSEPIRLGNQPQHF	TGTGCCAGCAGTGAACCGATTAGATTGGGCAATCAGCCCCAGCATTTT
TRBD2	TRBJ2-1	TRBV11-3	.	CASSGLAGGFNEQFF	TGTGCCAGCAGCGGACTAGCGGGAGGTTTCAATGAGCAGTTCTTC
.	TRBJ1-3	TRBV6-2/TRBV6-3	.	CASSKRQLGNTIYF	TGTGCCAGCAGCAAAAGACAGCTCGGAAACACCATATATTTT
.	TRBJ1-4	TRBV15	.	CATSRDWRGEKLFF	TGTGCCACCAGCAGAGATTGGAGGGGAGAAAAACTGTTTTTT
TRBD1	TRBJ1-1	TRBV6-5	.	CASTTTPDRGTEAFF	TGTGCCAGCACCACAACCCCGGACAGGGGCACTGAAGCTTTCTTT
.	TRBJ1-2	TRBV28	.	CASSSGHATNYGYTF	TGTGCCAGCAGTTCGGGACACGCCACTAACTATGGCTACACCTTC
.	TRBJ1-2	TRBV15	.	CATSRSRQNYGYTF	TGTGCCACCAGCAGATCACGACAGAACTATGGCTACACCTTC
.	TRBJ1-4	TRBV19	.	CASSGEEKLFF	TGTGCCAGTAGCGGGGAAGAAAAACTGTTTTTT
TRBD2	TRBJ2-5	TRBV19	.	CASTRRGGGRPQETQYF	TGTGCCAGTACCCGGCGGGGGGGAGGCCGGCCCCAAGAGACCCAGTACTTC
.	TRBJ1-2	TRBV6-5	.	CASSYSSRVNGYTF	TGTGCCAGCAGTTACTCGTCCAGGGTTAATGGCTACACCTTC
TRBD2	TRBJ2-3	TRBV7-2	.	CASSLVASGGADTQYF	TGTGCCAGCAGCTTAGTGGCTAGCGGGGGGGCAGATACGCAGTATTTT
.	TRBJ1-5	TRBV7-9	.	CASSSLMNSNQPQHF	TGTGCCAGCAGCTCACTGATGAATAGCAATCAGCCCCAGCATTTT
TRBD1	TRBJ1-6	TRBV27	.	CASSFQQGVRSPLHF	TGTGCCAGCAGTTTCCAACAGGGGGTAAGGTCACCCCTCCACTTT
.	TRBJ2-1	TRBV28	.	CASSSGKIVLTNNEQFF	TGTGCCAGCAGTTCCGGGAAAATCGTTCTTACTAACAATGAGCAGTTCTTC
TRBD1	TRBJ2-1	TRBV19	.	CASRDRGGNEQFF	TGTGCCAGCCGGGACAGGGGGGGAAATGAGCAGTTCTTC
.	TRBJ2-7	TRBV19	.	CASASGSLDEQYF	TGTGCCAGTGCGAGCGGGTCGTTGGACGAGCAGTACTTC
.	TRBJ2-5	TRBV24-1	.	CATSDLQFAGKETQYF	TGTGCCACCAGTGATTTGCAATTCGCGGGGAAAGAGACCCAGTACTTC
.	TRBJ2-3	TRBV7-9	.	CASSLAASSRRTDTQYF	TGTGCCAGCAGCTTAGCGGCCTCATCTAGACGCACAGATACGCAGTATTTT
TRBD2	TRBJ2-7	TRBV7-9	few	CASSLGSGSTEQYF	TGTGCCAGCAGCTTAGGTAGCGGGAGCACCGAGCAGTACTTC
TRBD1	TRBJ1-5	TRBV5-6	.	CASSLFGGTGLYSNQPQHF	TGTGCCAGCAGCTTGTTTGGGGGGACAGGGCTCTATAGCAATCAGCCCCAGCATTTT
TRBD2	TRBJ2-3	TRBV6-5	.	CASSLTSGRKQYF	TGTGCCAGCAGTTTGACTAGCGGGAGGAAGCAGTATTTT
TRBD1	TRBJ2-5	TRBV24-1	.	CATSASKGPQGHNQETQYF	TGTGCCACCAGTGCCTCGAAGGGCCCACAGGGGCATAACCAAGAGACCCAGTACTTC
.	TRBJ2-3	TRBV11-2	.	CASSLLAGKGDTQYF	TGTGCCAGCAGCTTATTGGCGGGGAAGGGGGATACGCAGTATTTT
.	TRBJ2-7	TRBV4-2	.	CASSHDRTYEQYF	TGTGCCAGCAGCCATGACAGGACCTACGAGCAGTACTTC
.	TRBJ1-2	TRBV7-9	.	CASSLVQKTSGYTF	TGTGCCAGCAGCTTAGTTCAGAAAACGTCCGGCTACACCTTC
.	TRBJ2-3	TRBV19	.	CASKSVGTRYTDTQYF	TGTGCCAGCAAGAGTGTAGGGACACGATACACAGATACGCAGTATTTT
.	TRBJ2-2	TRBV5-1	.	CASSPGAGFAGELFF	TGCGCCAGCAGCCCTGGGGCAGGGTTTGCCGGGGAGCTGTTTTTT
.	TRBJ2-1	TRBV9	.	CASSTRGGEQFF	TGTGCCAGCAGCACTCGAGGGGGTGAGCAGTTCTTC
.	TRBJ1-4	TRBV5-1	once	CASSLTGQGNEKLFF	TGCGCCAGCAGCCTTACAGGGCAGGGGAATGAAAAACTGTTTTTT
TRBD2	TRBJ2-7	TRBV28	.	CASSSPGTKSSYEQYF	TGTGCCAGCAGTTCTCCCGGGACTAAGAGCTCCTACGAGCAGTACTTC
.	TRBJ1-2	TRBV19	once	CASSINRQPYGYTF	TGTGCCAGTAGTATTAACCGACAGCCCTATGGCTACACCTTC
TRBD1	TRBJ2-5	TRBV5-1	.	CASSLGRGRLETQYF	TGCGCCAGCAGCTTGGGAAGGGGGCGCCTAGAGACCCAGTACTTC
.	TRBJ1-1	TRBV29-1	.	CSVDKQGAGEAFF	TGCAGCGTTGATAAACAGGGAGCAGGTGAAGCTTTCTTT
TRBD2	TRBJ2-5	TRBV5-6	.	CASSLVTSGSQETQYF	TGTGCCAGCAGCTTGGTTACTAGCGGGAGCCAAGAGACCCAGTACTTC
TRBD2	TRBJ2-7	TRBV30	.	CAWSVIAGGGEQYF	TGTGCCTGGAGTGTAATCGCGGGAGGTGGCGAGCAGTACTTC
.	TRBJ2-7	TRBV19	few	CASRRGYEQYF	TGTGCCAGTAGGAGAGGGTACGAGCAGTACTTC
.	TRBJ2-7	TRBV10-2	.	CASSAQQGYEQYF	TGCGCCAGCAGTGCACAGCAGGGTTACGAGCAGTACTTC
.	TRBJ1-5	TRBV28	.	CASRIYSNQPQHF	TGTGCCAGCAGAATCTATAGCAATCAGCCCCAGCATTTT
TRBD1	TRBJ1-3	TRBV4-2	.	CASSQGLRQGARGNTIYF	TGTGCCAGCAGCCAAGGCCTACGACAGGGGGCGCGGGGAAACACCATATATTTT
.	TRBJ2-7	TRBV7-6	.	CASSFRGASYEQYF	TGTGCCAGCAGCTTCCGCGGGGCGTCCTACGAGCAGTACTTC
.	TRBJ1-6	TRBV21-1	.	CASSKLGQGATYNSPLHF	TGTGCCAGCAGCAAATTGGGACAGGGGGCCACCTATAATTCACCCCTCCACTTT
TRBD1	TRBJ1-1	TRBV5-8	.	CASSVPDRVEAFF	TGTGCCAGCAGCGTACCGGACAGGGTAGAAGCTTTCTTT
TRBD1	TRBJ2-5	TRBV24-1	.	CATSDFRDRQETQYF	TGTGCCACCAGTGATTTCCGGGACAGACAAGAGACCCAGTACTTC
TRBD1	TRBJ1-5	TRBV30	.	CAWSAVSGAVGQAQHF	TGTGCCTGGAGTGCGGTTTCAGGGGCCGTCGGACAGGCCCAGCATTTT
.	TRBJ2-7	TRBV6-5	.	CASSYGGLEGEQYF	TGTGCCAGCAGTTACGGAGGGCTCGAGGGCGAGCAGTACTTC